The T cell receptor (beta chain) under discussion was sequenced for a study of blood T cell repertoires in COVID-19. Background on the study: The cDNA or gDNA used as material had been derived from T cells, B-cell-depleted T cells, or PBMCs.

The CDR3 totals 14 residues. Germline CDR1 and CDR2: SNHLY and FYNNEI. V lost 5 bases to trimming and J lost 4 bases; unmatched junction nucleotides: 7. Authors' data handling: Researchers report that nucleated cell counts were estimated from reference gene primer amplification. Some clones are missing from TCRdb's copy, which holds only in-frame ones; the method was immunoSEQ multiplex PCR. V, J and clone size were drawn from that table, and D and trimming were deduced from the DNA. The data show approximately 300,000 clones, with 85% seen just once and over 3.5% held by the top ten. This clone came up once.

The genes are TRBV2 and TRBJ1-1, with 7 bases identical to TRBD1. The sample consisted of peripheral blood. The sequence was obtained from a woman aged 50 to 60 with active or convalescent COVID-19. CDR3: CASSHGTDFTEAFF. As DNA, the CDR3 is TGTGCCAGCAGTCACGGGACAGATTTCACTGAAGCTTTCTTT.